This T cell receptor beta chain was profiled in a study of T-cell memory formation after mild COVID-19. Study-level points and caveats: Of the contracting clones, CD4+ ones lay mainly in CM and EM, and CD8+ ones in EMRA.

About this clonotype: Its antigen is undetermined.

Using constant-segment primers, 5'RACE produced TCR alpha and TCR beta cDNA libraries carrying sample barcodes and UMIs. TCRdb reprocessed the 5' RACE reads via MiXCR and lists one record per CDR3 protein. The sample lists about 420,000 distinct CDR3 sequences; around 22% were seen once. CDR3 length: 14 amino acids. CDR1 is MNHEY and CDR2 is SVGAGI in the germline V gene. Unmatched junction bases numbered 7, after V lost 6 bases and J lost 5 bases. The gene calls are TRBV6-5 and TRBJ2-3, with TRBD1 matching over 8 bases. The sequence derives from an adult woman who had mild COVID-19 (a few samples of this study predate the infection). Cell type and time point are not known. The sequenced material came from PBMCs or a T cell subset sorted from them (not recorded which). Here the CDR3 DNA reads TGTGCCAGCAGCCGAGGACAGGGTGGAGATACGCAGTATTTT. It codes for CASSRGQGGDTQYF.